These 12 T cell receptor beta chains originate from one sample sequenced in a study of blood T cell repertoires in COVID-19. Profiled with immunoSEQ multiplex PCR; TCRdb holds only in-frame clones, not every one. This table holds some 220,000 clones, around four fifths found once. The material sequenced was peripheral blood. These receptors originate from a woman between 55 and 75 years old who had recovered from COVID-19.

J is TRBJ1-4 and V is TRBV3-1 (or the pseudogene TRBV3-2); D is possibly TRBD1 (6 bases). This CDR3 has 13 residues. Germline values: CDR1 LGHDT, CDR2 YNNKEL (reference sequence). Trimming shortened V by 3 bases and J by 8 bases, and 10 bases separated the two germline ends. The CDR3: CASSHTGREKLFF. The CDR3 region has the DNA TGTGCCAGCAGCCACACAGGGCGAGAAAAACTGTTTTTT.

The CDR3 DNA reads as TGTGCCAGCAGCCGATTAGCGGGGGCTTCCTACAATGAGCAGTTCTTC. Translated: CASSRLAGASYNEQFF. The V call is TRBV5-5, the J call TRBJ2-1; TRBD2 matches 9 bases. Germline V gives CDR1 SGHKS, CDR2 YYEKEE (reference sequence). Unmatched junction bases numbered 6, after V lost 4 bases and J lost 1 base. The CDR3 length is 16 residues.

V usage is TRBV7-8 and J usage is TRBJ2-7; 8 nucleotides line up with TRBD1. The CDR3 has 16 amino acids. Germline values: CDR1 SGHVS, CDR2 FQNEAQ. V lost 3 bases, J lost 5 bases, and 12 bases stayed unmatched. CDR3 coding DNA: TGTGCCAGCAGCTTGGGGCCGGGACAGGAGGGCCACGAGCAGTACTTC. It translates to CASSLGPGQEGHEQYF.

The J gene is TRBJ1-2, the V gene TRBV30; D might be TRBD1 (5 bases). CDR3 size: 15 residues. V gave up 0 bases and J gave up 4 bases, with 15 bases separating them. The germline gives CDR1 GTSNPN, CDR2 SVGIG (reference sequence). The CDR3 here is CAWSVFRGGVYGYTF. For the CDR3, the DNA is TGTGCCTGGAGTGTATTTAGGGGTGGGGTCTATGGCTACACCTTC. Filled out from reference TRBV30 and TRBJ1-2, the complete variable domain reads SQTIHQWPATLVQPVGSPLSLECTVEGTSNPNLYWYRQAAGRGLQLLFYSVGIGQISSEVPQNLSASRPQDRQFILSSKKLLLSDSGFYLCAWSVFRGGVYGYTFGSGTRLTVV.

The gene calls are TRBV7-2 and TRBJ2-3, with 13 bases aligning to TRBD2. Losses at the gene ends were 2 bases for V and 10 bases for J; bases not matched to a gene: 9. CDR3 size: 16 residues. The germline V gene has CDR1 SGHTA and CDR2 FQGNSA. CDR3 in amino acids: CASSLTSGGAGVSQYF. Here the CDR3 DNA reads TGTGCCAGCAGCTTAACTAGCGGGGGGGCCGGGGTGTCGCAGTATTTT. Full variable domain (missing parts from reference TRBV7-2 and TRBJ2-3): GAGVSQSPSNKVTEKGKDVELRCDPISGHTALYWYRQSLGQGLEFLIYFQGNSAPDKSGLPSDRFSAERTGGSVSTLTIQRTQQEDSAVYLCASSLTSGGAGVSQYFGPGTRLTVL.

The V call is TRBV19, the J call TRBJ2-1, with 10 bases lining up with TRBD2. Germline V CDR1 and CDR2: LNHDA, SQIVND (reference sequence). The CDR3 is 15 residues long. The trim removed 0 bases at V and 9 bases at J, leaving 5 bases unmatched. The CDR3 spells CASSIDLGTSVEQFF. DNA for the CDR3: TGTGCCAGTAGTATAGATCTCGGGACTAGCGTTGAGCAGTTCTTC.

This sequence joins TRBV7-8 and TRBJ1-5, with 7 bases lining up with TRBD1. Germline lookup yields CDR1 SGHVS and CDR2 FQNEAQ. The CDR3 consists of 15 residues. J was trimmed by 5 bases and V by 3 bases; bases with no gene match: 7. In DNA form, the CDR3 reads TGTGCCAGCAGCTTGGGCTGGACAGGTTATCAGCCCCAGCATTTT. It encodes CASSLGWTGYQPQHF. Drawing the rest from reference TRBV7-8 and TRBJ1-5, the complete variable domain is GAGVSQSPRYKVAKRGQDVALRCDPISGHVSLFWYQQALGQGPEFLTYFQNEAQLDKSGLPSDRFFAERPEGSVSTLKIQRTQQEDSAVYLCASSLGWTGYQPQHFGDGTRLSIL.

The chain has TRBV7-2 and TRBJ2-5; 9 bases fit TRBD2. Looked up from germline, CDR1 is SGHTA and CDR2 is FQGNSA. After removal of 5 bases from V and 4 bases from J, the junction contained 17 bases not matched to a gene. This CDR3 is 18 amino acids long. CDR3 DNA: TGTGCCAGCAGCCCAGGGGCGGGGGGGCGTTTAACCCCAGAGACCCAGTACTTC. Translation: CASSPGAGGRLTPETQYF.

The V gene is TRBV7-2, the J gene TRBJ2-2, with a weak D call TRBD1 (5 bases). The V end lost 0 bases, the J end lost 5 bases, and 10 bases lay between the germline ends. The CDR3 length is 15 residues. The germline CDR1 and CDR2 sequences are SGHTA and FQGNSA. CDR3 DNA sequence: TGTGCCAGCAGCTTAGCGTGGGGCCGGACCGGGGAGCTGTTTTTT. Translation gives CASSLAWGRTGELFF.

V usage is TRBV7-9 and J usage is TRBJ1-2; the D is unclear. V lost 0 bases, J lost 1 base, and 9 bases lay in between. Germline CDR1 reads SEHNR; CDR2 reads FQNEAQ (reference sequence). This CDR3 is 15 amino acids long. DNA of the CDR3: TGTGCCAGCAGCTTAGCGTTAGCGGATAACTATGGCTACACCTTC. This gives the protein CASSLALADNYGYTF.

This chain uses TRBV3-1 (or the pseudogene TRBV3-2) with TRBJ1-1, with a possible D match to TRBD1 (5 bases). The length of the CDR3 is 14 residues. Germline V gene sequence: CDR1 LGHDT, CDR2 YNNKEL (reference sequence). The germline V and J ends were trimmed by 2 bases and 4 bases, with 11 bases remaining between them. The CDR3 coding sequence is TGTGCCAGCAGCCAATCGGACACGGGCACTGAAGCTTTCTTT. Its protein product is CASSQSDTGTEAFF.

V and J are TRBV14 and TRBJ2-4; TRBD1 agrees at 9 bases. The CDR3 is 15 amino acids. The V segment lost 4 bases and the J segment 1 base; nucleotides outside the gene matches: 2. Germline loops: CDR1 SGHDN, CDR2 FVKESK. DNA of the CDR3: TGTGCCAGCAGCCGGGACAGGGAGGCCAAAAACATTCAGTACTTC. Its translation is CASSRDREAKNIQYF.